These 7 T cell receptor beta chains originate from one sample sequenced in a study of human T cells and chemical hapten exposure. TCRdb reprocessed the RACE reads with MiXCR, giving one entry per CDR3 protein. The table lists about 77,000 distinct CDR3 sequences, about 8.6% of them singletons. Time point given: healthy volunteer bleed at 6 weeks. Total RNA was extracted from unfractionated whole blood. Sequencing was performed on whole blood. All receptors come from a female donor in good health. Some clones in this sample may be carry-over from other donors' samples.

This clonotype was observed at least ten times. The gene calls are TRBV4-3 and TRBJ2-7; D unclear. Trimming removed 0 bases at V and 3 bases at J, with 12 bases between. Germline CDR1 is LGHNA and CDR2 is YSLEER. There are 15 residues in the CDR3. The CDR3 DNA sequence: TGCGCCAGCAGCCAAGATCCCCGAAACAACTACGAGCAGTACTTC. Translating gives CASSQDPRNNYEQYF.

The rearrangement links TRBV15 to TRBJ2-3; no firm D call. Per the germline V gene, CDR1 is LNHNV and CDR2 is YYDKDF (reference sequence). The CDR3 covers 17 residues. V gave up 5 bases and J gave up 0 bases, with 18 bases separating them. CDR3 sequence reads: CATSSRPSSYSTDTQYF. CDR3 sequence (DNA): TGTGCCACCAGCTCCCGGCCGTCTTCCTATAGCACAGATACGCAGTATTTT.

The chain recombines TRBV30 with TRBJ1-1; D is possibly TRBD1 (5 bases). The CDR3 covers 16 residues. The ends were cut back, 2 bases at V and 0 bases at J, with 16 bases in the middle. Germline CDR1 reads GTSNPN; CDR2 reads SVGIG (reference sequence). CDR3 amino acids: CAWSPGRVPLNTEAFF. In DNA, the CDR3 is TGTGCCTGGAGTCCTGGCAGGGTCCCCTTGAACACTGAAGCTTTCTTT.

There are many counts of this clonotype. The V call is TRBV6-6, the J call TRBJ1-5; D is undetermined. V was pared by 7 bases and J by 4 bases, with 11 bases between. This CDR3 contains 13 residues. Germline CDR1 and CDR2: MNHNY and SVGAGI (reference sequence). CDR3 in amino acids: CASKEGSNQPQHF. Written as DNA, the CDR3 is TGTGCCAGCAAGGAGGGTTCTAATCAGCCCCAGCATTTT.

This clonotype was seen a few times. This chain joins TRBV7-8 and TRBJ1-1; the match to TRBD1 covers 9 bases. Germline CDR1 reads SGHVS; CDR2 reads FQNEAQ. This CDR3 comprises 18 residues. The V and J ends lost 1 base and 6 bases, in that order; junction bases with no gene match: 15. Here the CDR3 reads CASSLEGGTGRLYSEAFF. Here the CDR3 DNA reads TGTGCCAGCAGCTTAGAAGGAGGGACAGGGCGTCTATATTCTGAAGCTTTCTTT.

The gene calls are TRBV9 and TRBJ1-1, with D possibly matching TRBD1 (5 bases). There are 13 residues in the CDR3. V lost 2 bases, J lost 5 bases, and 10 bases lay in between. The V gene's germline CDR1 is SGDLS and CDR2 YYNGEE. Here the CDR3 reads CASSVTEGTEAFF. CDR3 in DNA: TGTGCCAGCAGCGTCACTGAGGGGACTGAAGCTTTCTTT. The whole variable domain, filled in from reference TRBV9 and TRBJ1-1, reads DSGVTQTPKHLITATGQRVTLRCSPRSGDLSVYWYQQSLDQGLQFLIQYYNGEERAKGNILERFSAQQFPDLHSELNLSSLELGDSALYFCASSVTEGTEAFFGQGTRLTVV.

The V and J genes are TRBV7-2 and TRBJ2-3; TRBD2 aligns across 10 bases. This CDR3 contains 15 residues. The V gene end was trimmed by 1 base and the J gene end by 4 bases; junction bases not matched to a gene: 2. CDR1 SGHTA and CDR2 FQGNSA come from the germline V gene. Here the CDR3 reads CASSLDLAGADTQYF. The CDR3 nucleotides read TGTGCCAGCAGCTTAGATCTAGCGGGGGCAGATACGCAGTATTTT. The variable domain in full, completed from reference TRBV7-2 and TRBJ2-3, reads GAGVSQSPSNKVTEKGKDVELRCDPISGHTALYWYRQSLGQGLEFLIYFQGNSAPDKSGLPSDRFSAERTGGSVSTLTIQRTQQEDSAVYLCASSLDLAGADTQYFGPGTRLTVL.